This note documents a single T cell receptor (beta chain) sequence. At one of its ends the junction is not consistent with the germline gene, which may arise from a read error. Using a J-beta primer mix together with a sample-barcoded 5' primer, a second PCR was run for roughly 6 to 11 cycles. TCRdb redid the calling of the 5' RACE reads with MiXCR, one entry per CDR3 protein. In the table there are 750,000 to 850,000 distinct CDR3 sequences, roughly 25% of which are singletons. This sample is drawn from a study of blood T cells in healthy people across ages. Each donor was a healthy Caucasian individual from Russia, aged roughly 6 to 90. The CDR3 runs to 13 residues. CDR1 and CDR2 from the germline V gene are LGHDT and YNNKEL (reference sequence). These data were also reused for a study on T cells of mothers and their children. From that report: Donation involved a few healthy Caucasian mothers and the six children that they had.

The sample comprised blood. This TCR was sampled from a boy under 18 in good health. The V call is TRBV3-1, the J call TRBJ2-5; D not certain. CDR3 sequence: CVSSQLPQETQYF. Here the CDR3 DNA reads TGTGTCAGCAGCCAACTGCCCCAAGAGACCCAGTACTTC.